This T cell receptor (beta chain) derives from a study of blood T cell repertoires in COVID-19. Across the whole study: Some COVID-19 samples were acute and others convalescent; all came from the United States, Italy and Spain. Sources were T cells, B-cell-depleted T cells, or PBMCs; the material itself was cDNA or gDNA.

A word on this clone: The sample carries other DNA sequences with the same CDR3.

In the authors' methods: Reference gene primer amplification in the assay estimated nucleated cell counts. Clones were sequenced by immunoSEQ multiplex PCR, and TCRdb holds only the in-frame ones, with some missing. From that table come the V and J calls and clone size; the DNA was used to work out D and trimming. The sample shows 55,000 to 75,000 clones, about 81% of them seen only once. The CDR3 contains 12 residues. Germline V lookup: CDR1 KGHSH, CDR2 LQKENI. V gave up 3 bases and J gave up 4 bases, with 7 bases separating them. This chain uses TRBV18 with TRBJ2-7, with D maybe TRBD2 (6 bases). This sequence was found in a human donor in a cohort sampled during active COVID-19. Sequencing was carried out using peripheral blood. DNA of the CDR3: TGTGCCAGCTCACCGGGAGGATACGAGCAGTACTTC. It yields the protein CASSPGGYEQYF.